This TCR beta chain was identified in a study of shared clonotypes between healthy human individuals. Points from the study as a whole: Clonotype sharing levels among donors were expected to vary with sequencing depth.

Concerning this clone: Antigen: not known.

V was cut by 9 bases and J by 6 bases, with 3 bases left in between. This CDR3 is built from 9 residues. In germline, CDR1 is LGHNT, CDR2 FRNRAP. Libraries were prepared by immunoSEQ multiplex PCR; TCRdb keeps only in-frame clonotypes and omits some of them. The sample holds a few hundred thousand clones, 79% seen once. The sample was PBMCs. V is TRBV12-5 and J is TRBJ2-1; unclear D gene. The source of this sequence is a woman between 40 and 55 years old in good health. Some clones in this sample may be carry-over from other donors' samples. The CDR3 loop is CASFNEQFF. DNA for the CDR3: TGTGCTAGCTTCAATGAGCAGTTCTTC.